Ten or more counts support the clone carrying this T cell receptor (beta chain). Germline V gene lookup returns CDR1 SGHVS and CDR2 FQNEAQ. This CDR3 comprises 16 residues. The V gene end was trimmed by 1 base and the J gene end by 5 bases; junction bases not matched to a gene: 9. The sample belongs to a study of shared clonotypes between healthy human individuals. Produced via immunoSEQ multiplex PCR; TCRdb's table is partial and in-frame only. Among approximately 440,000 clones listed, around 77% were seen once. Sequenced input: PBMCs. The chain has TRBV7-8 and TRBJ1-1; 8 positions agree with TRBD1. This TCR was recovered from a woman aged 35 to 49 in good health. Some clones in this sample may be carry-over from other donors' samples. Here the CDR3 reads CASSLGAGQGRTEAFF. The CDR3, as DNA: TGTGCCAGCAGCTTAGGGGCCGGACAGGGAAGAACTGAAGCTTTCTTT. The entire variable domain, with the rest obtained from reference TRBV7-8 and TRBJ1-1, is as follows: GAGVSQSPRYKVAKRGQDVALRCDPISGHVSLFWYQQALGQGPEFLTYFQNEAQLDKSGLPSDRFFAERPEGSVSTLKIQRTQQEDSAVYLCASSLGAGQGRTEAFFGQGTRLTVV.